Many counts were recorded for the clone carrying this T cell receptor (beta chain). Its antigen is unknown. The data are from a study of T cells after yellow fever vaccination. Notes on the study in general: After the booster, roughly 96% of CD4 and 75% to 90% of CD8 primary-response clones were re-detected. Secondary responses were weaker yet peaked faster, day 5 versus 15.

The authors made TCR cDNA by 5'RACE template switching, adding a universal primer site and UMIs. MiXCR was run by TCRdb on the 5' RACE reads, yielding one entry per CDR3 protein. Found here are roughly 400,000 distinct CDR3 sequences, over 15% of them singletons; the top ten hold roughly a sixth. Sequencing used PBMCs, obtained before the yellow fever booster vaccination. The receptor comes from a young man who received the YFV17D yellow fever vaccine.

CDR3 amino acids: CASSLLGGDTSTDTQYF. In DNA form, the CDR3 reads TGTGCCAGCAGCTTGCTCGGCGGGGATACTAGCACAGATACGCAGTATTTT. The chain couples TRBV7-6 to TRBJ2-3; perhaps TRBD2 as D (6 bases). There are 17 residues in the CDR3. Trimming removed 3 bases at V and 0 bases at J, with 16 bases between. In germline, CDR1 is SGHVS, CDR2 FNYEAQ.